This T cell receptor (beta chain) was captured in a study of radiotherapy plus CTLA-4 blockade in lung cancer. This CDR3 comprises 14 residues. Germline V gene sequence: CDR1 LGHNA, CDR2 YNFKEQ. Trimming removed 1 base from V and 5 bases from J; junction bases left unmatched: 2. The method was immunoSEQ multiplex PCR; TCRdb's version includes in-frame clones alone and lacks a portion of them. The sample consists of about 28,000 clones, 70% to 80% of them appearing once. The starting material was peripheral blood, obtained from a patient treated with radiotherapy plus ipilimumab. The receptor was isolated from a human donor with non-small cell lung cancer that progressed on radiotherapy plus ipilimumab. The J gene is TRBJ2-1, the V gene TRBV4-2, with TRBD2 matching over 7 bases. The CDR3 is CASSQGLADNEQFF. The CDR3 DNA follows: TGTGCCAGCAGCCAAGGGCTAGCGGACAATGAGCAGTTCTTC.